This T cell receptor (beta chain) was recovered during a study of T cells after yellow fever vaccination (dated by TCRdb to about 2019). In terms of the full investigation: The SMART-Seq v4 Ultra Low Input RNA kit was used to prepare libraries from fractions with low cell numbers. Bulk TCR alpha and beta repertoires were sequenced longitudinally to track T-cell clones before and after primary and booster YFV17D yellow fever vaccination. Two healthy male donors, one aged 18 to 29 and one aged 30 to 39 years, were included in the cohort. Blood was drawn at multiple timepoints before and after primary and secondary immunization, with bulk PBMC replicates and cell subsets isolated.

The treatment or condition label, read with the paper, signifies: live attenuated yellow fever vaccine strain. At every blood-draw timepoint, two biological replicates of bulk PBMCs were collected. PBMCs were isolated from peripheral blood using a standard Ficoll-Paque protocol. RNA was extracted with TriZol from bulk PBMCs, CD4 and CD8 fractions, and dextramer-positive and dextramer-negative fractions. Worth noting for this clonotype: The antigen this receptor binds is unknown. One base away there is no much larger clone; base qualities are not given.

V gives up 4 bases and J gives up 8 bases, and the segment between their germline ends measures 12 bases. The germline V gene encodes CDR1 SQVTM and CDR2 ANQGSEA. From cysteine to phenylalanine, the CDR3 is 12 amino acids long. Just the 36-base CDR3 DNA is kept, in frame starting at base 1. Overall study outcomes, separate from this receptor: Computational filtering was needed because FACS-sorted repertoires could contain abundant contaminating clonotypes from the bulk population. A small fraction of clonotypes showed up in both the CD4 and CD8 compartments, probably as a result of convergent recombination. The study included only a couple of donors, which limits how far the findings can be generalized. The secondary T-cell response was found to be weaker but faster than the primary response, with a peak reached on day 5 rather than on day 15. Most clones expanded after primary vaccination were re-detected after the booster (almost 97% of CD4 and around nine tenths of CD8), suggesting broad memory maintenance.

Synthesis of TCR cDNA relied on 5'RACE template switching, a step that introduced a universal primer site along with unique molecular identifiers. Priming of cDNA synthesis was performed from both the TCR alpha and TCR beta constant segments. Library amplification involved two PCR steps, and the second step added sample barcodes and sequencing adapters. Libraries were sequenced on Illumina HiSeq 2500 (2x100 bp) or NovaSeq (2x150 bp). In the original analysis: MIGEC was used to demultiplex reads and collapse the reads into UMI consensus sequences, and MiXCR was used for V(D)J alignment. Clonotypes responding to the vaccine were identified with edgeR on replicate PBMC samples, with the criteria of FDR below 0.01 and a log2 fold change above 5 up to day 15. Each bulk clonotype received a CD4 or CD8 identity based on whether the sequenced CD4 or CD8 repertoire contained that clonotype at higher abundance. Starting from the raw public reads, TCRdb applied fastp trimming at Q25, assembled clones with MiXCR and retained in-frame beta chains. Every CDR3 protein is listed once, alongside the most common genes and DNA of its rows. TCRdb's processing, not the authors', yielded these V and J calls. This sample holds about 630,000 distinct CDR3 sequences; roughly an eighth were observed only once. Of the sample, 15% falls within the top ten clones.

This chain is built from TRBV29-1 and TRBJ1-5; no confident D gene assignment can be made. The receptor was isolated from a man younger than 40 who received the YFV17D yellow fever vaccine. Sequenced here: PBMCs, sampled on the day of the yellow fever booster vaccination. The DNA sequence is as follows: TGCAGCGTTGGTCCGGGGTCGGAGCCCCAGCATTTT. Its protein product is CSVGPGSEPQHF.